Below, 22 T cell receptor beta chains from the same sample are listed, as sequenced in a study of T cell changes during pregnancy in multiple sclerosis. The method was immunoSEQ multiplex PCR; TCRdb's version includes in-frame clones alone and lacks a portion of them. Seen here are more than 25,000 clones, under 95% observed once, and the top ten hold 4.8%. The specimen comprised peripheral blood, sampled in the first trimester of pregnancy. These receptors were obtained from a female donor in good health, enrolled as a control in a pregnancy study.

The V call is TRBV18, the J call TRBJ2-2; TRBD2 matches at 7 bases. Germline CDR1 KGHSH, CDR2 LQKENI. The V segment lost 3 bases and the J segment 0 bases; nucleotides outside the gene matches: 7. The CDR3 is made up of 17 amino acids. The CDR3 here is CASSPPHGLANTGELFF. The DNA for the CDR3 is TGTGCCAGCTCACCCCCCCACGGACTAGCGAACACCGGGGAGCTGTTTTTT.

This clone is medium-sized by share. The J gene is TRBJ2-7, the V gene TRBV5-4, with unresolved D. This CDR3 is 17 amino acids long. Trimming took 0 bases from V and 3 from J, leaving 19 bases between them. Germline CDR1 is SGHNT and CDR2 is YYREEE (reference sequence). The CDR3 loop reads CASSLDRVRRVGYEQYF. The CDR3 nucleotides are TGTGCCAGCAGCTTGGATCGGGTCCGGCGTGTTGGCTACGAGCAGTACTTC.

The CDR3 here is CAWSIRGGITDTQYF. As DNA, the CDR3 is TGTGCCTGGAGTATTAGGGGGGGAATCACAGATACGCAGTATTTT. The genes are TRBV30 and TRBJ2-3; maybe TRBD2 (7 bases). The CDR3 runs 15 residues. V shed 2 bases and J shed 2 bases, with 14 bases lying between them. Germline loops: CDR1 GTSNPN, CDR2 SVGIG (reference sequence).

V and J are TRBV9 and TRBJ2-7, with TRBD1 matching over 8 bases. This CDR3 is built from 16 residues. CDR1 and CDR2 from the germline V gene are SGDLS and YYNGEE. V was clipped by 3 bases and J by 1 base; unmatched bases: 9. This CDR3 reads CASSASGTGLSYEQYF. For the CDR3, the DNA is TGTGCCAGCAGCGCCTCCGGGACAGGTTTATCCTACGAGCAGTACTTC.

This clone was seen a single time. This rearrangement joins TRBV4-3 to TRBJ2-3; maybe TRBD2 (5 bases). CDR3 length: 15 residues. Germline V gives CDR1 LGHNA, CDR2 YSLEER. Trimming took 0 bases from V and 0 from J, leaving 7 bases between them. CDR3 nucleotide sequence: TGCGCCAGCAGCCAAGACCGGACTAGCACAGATACGCAGTATTTT. Protein: CASSQDRTSTDTQYF.

The chain is built from TRBV19 and TRBJ2-2, with D possibly being TRBD2 (5 bases). This CDR3 is 14 amino acids long. Trimming removed 9 bases from V and 0 bases from J, with 11 bases in between. Germline-derived CDR1 and CDR2 are LNHDA and SQIVND (reference sequence). CDR3 sequence reads: CASRTRTNTGELFF. The CDR3 region has the DNA TGTGCCAGCCGAACTAGGACGAACACCGGGGAGCTGTTTTTT.

This clone was seen only once. This sequence joins TRBV5-8 and TRBJ1-1, with a tentative D call TRBD1 (6 bases). Germline lookup yields CDR1 SGHTS and CDR2 YDEGEE. Between the trimmed V and J ends, which lost 5 bases and 1 base, there was a span of 9 bases. The CDR3 length is 13 residues. The CDR3 protein is CASRPQGNTEAFF. The CDR3 nucleotides read TGTGCCAGCAGGCCACAGGGGAACACTGAAGCTTTCTTT.

The chain uses TRBV29-1 and TRBJ2-5; D may be TRBD1 (5 bases). The germline V and J ends were trimmed by 3 bases and 6 bases, with 14 bases remaining between them. The CDR3 loop spans 13 amino acids. In germline, CDR1 is SQVTM, CDR2 ANQGSEA. CDR3 in DNA: TGCAGCGTTGATCCCGCTGGGGCGAAGACCCAGTACTTC. Its translation is CSVDPAGAKTQYF.

This clone was found once. The rearrangement uses TRBV30 and TRBJ2-5; weak D call: TRBD2 (5 bases). V shed 0 bases and J shed 5 bases, with 19 bases lying between them. This CDR3 comprises 16 residues. CDR1 and CDR2 from the germline V gene are GTSNPN and SVGIG (reference sequence). The CDR3 region has the DNA TGTGCCTGGAGTGTACGGGCGGGCCAGGTCAGTGAGACCCAGTACTTC. Translating it yields CAWSVRAGQVSETQYF.

This chain connects TRBV7-9 to TRBJ2-7, with 7 bases matching TRBD1. Germline assignment: CDR1 SEHNR and CDR2 FQNEAQ (reference sequence). J was trimmed by 5 bases and V by 4 bases; bases with no gene match: 20. The CDR3 contains 18 residues. The chain's CDR3 is CASSSRPRQGGSVDEQYF. The CDR3 coding sequence is TGTGCCAGCAGCTCAAGACCCCGACAGGGTGGGAGTGTGGACGAGCAGTACTTC.

The chain combines TRBV30 with TRBJ2-1; 8 bases map to TRBD2. The CDR3 runs to 15 residues. Germline V CDR1 and CDR2: GTSNPN, SVGIG (reference sequence). The V and J ends lost 5 bases and 3 bases, in that order; junction bases with no gene match: 9. CDR3 sequence (DNA): TGTGCCTGGTCCCCCCTAGCGGGTCTCTACAATGAGCAGTTCTTC. This sequence encodes CAWSPLAGLYNEQFF.

The rearrangement links TRBV7-8 to TRBJ2-1; 12 positions agree with TRBD2. In germline, CDR1 is SGHVS, CDR2 FQNEAQ. This CDR3 is built from 20 residues. V dropped 5 bases and J dropped 2; count of bases not matched to a gene: 16. In nucleotides, the CDR3 is TGTGCCAGCAGCACCTATGCCCCTCGGACTAGCGGGAAGACCTACAATGAGCAGTTCTTC. Residues: CASSTYAPRTSGKTYNEQFF. The entire variable domain, with the rest obtained from reference TRBV7-8 and TRBJ2-1, is as follows: GAGVSQSPRYKVAKRGQDVALRCDPISGHVSLFWYQQALGQGPEFLTYFQNEAQLDKSGLPSDRFFAERPEGSVSTLKIQRTQQEDSAVYLCASSTYAPRTSGKTYNEQFFGPGTRLTVL.

V is TRBV7-2 and J is TRBJ1-3, with 11 bases fitting TRBD1. Germline V lookup: CDR1 SGHTA, CDR2 FQGNSA. V gave up 8 bases and J gave up 4 bases; unmatched junction bases: 7. The CDR3 runs 15 residues. CDR3 region: CASDPRTGGGNTIYF. The CDR3 DNA reads TGTGCCAGCGACCCCAGGACAGGGGGCGGAAACACCATATATTTT. Full variable domain (missing parts from reference TRBV7-2 and TRBJ1-3): GAGVSQSPSNKVTEKGKDVELRCDPISGHTALYWYRQSLGQGLEFLIYFQGNSAPDKSGLPSDRFSAERTGGSVSTLTIQRTQQEDSAVYLCASDPRTGGGNTIYFGEGSWLTVV.

The chain carries TRBV18 and TRBJ2-7, with D unresolved. Trimming took 0 bases from V and 7 from J, leaving 13 bases between them. From germline, CDR1 is KGHSH and CDR2 LQKENI. The CDR3 has 14 amino acids. The DNA of the CDR3 is TGTGCCAGCTCACCACCGTCGAGTGCTCGGGAGCAGTACTTC. As protein: CASSPPSSAREQYF.

The chain couples TRBV5-4 to TRBJ2-4; 9 positions match TRBD1. The CDR3 runs 15 residues. V shed 4 bases and J 6 bases; nucleotides not matched to a gene: 8. Germline CDR1 reads SGHNT; CDR2 reads YYREEE (reference sequence). CDR3 nucleotide sequence: TGTGCCAGCAGCCTTACGGGACAGGGAGGAAACATTCAGTACTTC. It codes for CASSLTGQGGNIQYF.

This clone has just a few counts. The chain is built from TRBV6-6 and TRBJ1-1; 8 nucleotides agree with TRBD1. The CDR3 loop spans 15 amino acids. J gave up 0 bases and V 6 bases, and 6 bases lay outside the gene matches. Germline V CDR1 and CDR2: MNHNY, SVGAGI (reference sequence). The CDR3 loop reads CASSLGQGMNTEAFF. CDR3 coding DNA: TGTGCCAGCAGCCTAGGACAGGGAATGAACACTGAAGCTTTCTTT.

The chain combines TRBV19 with TRBJ1-1, with D hard to call. The CDR3 contains 11 residues. V shed 5 bases and J shed 2 bases, with 3 bases lying between them. Germline V gene data show CDR1 as LNHDA and CDR2 as SQIVND (reference sequence). For the CDR3, the DNA is TGTGCCAGTAGTCGTAACACTGAAGCTTTCTTT. Protein product: CASSRNTEAFF.

This sequence joins TRBV27 and TRBJ2-3, with D tentatively TRBD1 (5 bases). The germline V and J ends were trimmed by 5 bases and 0 bases, with 9 bases remaining between them. CDR1 is MNHEY, CDR2 SMNVEV, per germline (reference sequence). The CDR3 has 14 amino acids. CDR3 bases: TGTGCCAGCAGTCAGACAGTTAGCACAGATACGCAGTATTTT. This codes for CASSQTVSTDTQYF.

This clone has a single count. The chain recombines TRBV19 with TRBJ2-2; D uncertain. The ends were cut back, 3 bases at V and 7 bases at J, with 12 bases in the middle. The CDR3 sequence is 14 residues long. Germline V lookup: CDR1 LNHDA, CDR2 SQIVND (reference sequence). CDR3 sequence: CASSMSASSGELFF. The DNA for the CDR3 is TGTGCCAGTAGTATGTCTGCGTCGAGCGGGGAGCTGTTTTTT.

The chain carries TRBV13 and TRBJ2-1, with unresolved D. The CDR3 length is 12 residues. Germline lookup yields CDR1 PRHDT and CDR2 FYEKMQ (reference sequence). V was shortened by 2 bases and J by 4 bases, with 3 bases between the two germline ends. The CDR3 coding sequence is TGTGCCAGCAGCTTACTATACAATGAGCAGTTCTTC. This translates into CASSLLYNEQFF.

This sequence joins TRBV6-6 and TRBJ2-1; D call uncertain. V was shortened by 0 bases and J by 9 bases, with 12 bases between the two germline ends. The CDR3 extends over 14 amino acids. Germline lookup yields CDR1 MNHNY and CDR2 SVGAGI (reference sequence). The chain's CDR3 is CASSYSASFAEQFF. DNA for the CDR3: TGTGCCAGCAGTTACTCCGCGAGCTTCGCTGAGCAGTTCTTC.

This clone was seen a single time. The rearrangement links TRBV20-1 to TRBJ1-1; D ambiguous. With 8 bases removed from V and 7 bases from J, the gap between germline ends came to 11 bases. The CDR3 totals 10 residues. Germline-derived CDR1 and CDR2 are DFQATT and SNEGSKA (reference sequence). The CDR3 protein is CSRSLLEAFF. The CDR3 region has the DNA TGCAGTCGCTCACTCCTTGAAGCTTTCTTT.